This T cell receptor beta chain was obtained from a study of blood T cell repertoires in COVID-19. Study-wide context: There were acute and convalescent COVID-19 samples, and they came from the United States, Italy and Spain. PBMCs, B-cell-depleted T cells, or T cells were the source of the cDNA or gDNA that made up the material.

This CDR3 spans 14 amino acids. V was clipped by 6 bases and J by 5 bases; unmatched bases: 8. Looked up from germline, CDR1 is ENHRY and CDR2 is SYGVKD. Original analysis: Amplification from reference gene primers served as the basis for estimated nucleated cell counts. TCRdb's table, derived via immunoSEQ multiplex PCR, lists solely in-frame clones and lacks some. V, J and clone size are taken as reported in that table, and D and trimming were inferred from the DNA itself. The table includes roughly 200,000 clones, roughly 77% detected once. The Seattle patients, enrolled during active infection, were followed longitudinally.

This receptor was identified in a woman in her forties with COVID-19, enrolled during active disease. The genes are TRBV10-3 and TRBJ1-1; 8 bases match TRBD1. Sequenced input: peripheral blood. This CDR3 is CAISSTGGVTEAFF. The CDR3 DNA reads TGTGCCATCAGCAGTACAGGGGGTGTTACTGAAGCTTTCTTT.